This is a list of T cell receptor beta chains from one sample in a study of blood T cell repertoires in COVID-19. The protocol was immunoSEQ multiplex PCR, while the TCRdb copy is restricted to in-frame clones and leaves out a portion. The table includes tens of thousands of clones, about 80% detected once. Sequenced material: peripheral blood. Receptors were obtained from an elderly woman with acute or convalescent COVID-19. The CDR3 runs from the conserved cysteine through the conserved F or W. Each record gives: CDR3 protein, CDR3 DNA, V gene, J gene, D gene, clone size. The D gene is left open where the match is weak. Clone size is stated in some rows and not others, as once, few, many or a class when expanded.

CASSLHPGTGGRGNTIYF	TGTGCCAGCAGCTTGCACCCCGGGACAGGGGGTCGAGGAAACACCATATATTTT	TRBV5-4	TRBJ1-3	TRBD1	-
CASSSGTSATDTQYF	TGTGCCAGCAGCTCCGGGACTAGCGCCACAGATACGCAGTATTTT	TRBV7-9	TRBJ2-3	TRBD2	-
CASSSTFTDTQYF	TGTGCCAGCAGCTCGACATTCACAGATACGCAGTATTTT	TRBV11-3	TRBJ2-3	-	-
CASSLYGTSGRETQYF	TGCGCCAGCAGCTTGTACGGGACTAGCGGGAGGGAGACCCAGTACTTC	TRBV5-1	TRBJ2-5	TRBD2	few
CASSPQGYNSPLHF	TGTGCCAGCTCACCCCAGGGTTATAATTCACCCCTCCACTTT	TRBV18	TRBJ1-6	-	-
CASSLVVTSGRGNEQFF	TGTGCCAGCAGCTTAGTTGTTACTAGCGGGAGAGGCAATGAGCAGTTCTTC	TRBV7-6	TRBJ2-1	TRBD2	-
CASSGGQTYEQYF	TGCGCCAGCAGTGGGGGACAGACCTACGAGCAGTACTTC	TRBV10-1	TRBJ2-7	TRBD1	-
CASTGQGPRQYF	TGTGCCAGCACGGGACAGGGCCCTAGGCAGTACTTC	TRBV6-5	TRBJ2-7	TRBD1	-
CASSLPPGGTLTEAFF	TGTGCCAGCAGCTTACCCCCTGGGGGCACTCTGACTGAAGCTTTCTTT	TRBV7-8	TRBJ1-1	-	-
CATSDFEDRATYEQYF	TGTGCCACCAGTGATTTTGAGGACAGGGCAACCTACGAGCAGTACTTC	TRBV24-1	TRBJ2-7	TRBD1	-
CASSTSSQGHTEAFF	TGTGCCAGCAGCACCTCCTCGCAGGGTCACACTGAAGCTTTCTTT	TRBV3-1/TRBV3-2	TRBJ1-1	-	few
CASSQLEAEQFF	TGTGCCAGCAGCCAGCTAGAAGCTGAGCAGTTCTTC	TRBV3-1/TRBV3-2	TRBJ2-1	-	-
CASSGGHSRLRNQPQHF	TGTGCCAGCAGTGGGGGACATTCCCGGCTTCGCAATCAGCCCCAGCATTTT	TRBV6-1	TRBJ1-5	-	-
CSVTRGNTEAFF	TGCAGCGTTACCAGGGGGAACACTGAAGCTTTCTTT	TRBV29-1	TRBJ1-1	-	once
CASSVGGQGSGYTF	TGTGCCAGCAGCGTAGGGGGACAGGGTTCTGGCTACACCTTC	TRBV9	TRBJ1-2	TRBD1	-
CASSLTSGKADEQFF	TGTGCCAGCAGTCTTACTAGCGGGAAAGCGGATGAGCAGTTCTTC	TRBV2	TRBJ2-1	TRBD2	-
CASGQGNQETQYF	TGTGCCAGCGGCCAGGGGAACCAAGAGACCCAGTACTTC	TRBV6-2/TRBV6-3	TRBJ2-5	-	-
CASSLSSTGPQQYYGYTF	TGTGCCAGCAGTTTATCTTCGACAGGACCACAACAATACTATGGCTACACCTTC	TRBV27	TRBJ1-2	-	-
CASSLAGKGSEKLFF	TGTGCCAGCAGCTTAGCGGGGAAAGGGAGTGAAAAACTGTTTTTT	TRBV7-6	TRBJ1-4	-	-
CAAMTGVGTEAFF	TGTGCCGCAATGACAGGGGTGGGCACTGAAGCTTTCTTT	TRBV6-5	TRBJ1-1	TRBD1	-
CASGGTGVQPQHF	TGTGCTAGTGGTGGGACAGGGGTCCAGCCCCAGCATTTT	TRBV12-5	TRBJ1-5	TRBD1	-
CASSQGTSRMETQYF	TGTGCCAGCAGCCAAGGGACTAGTAGGATGGAGACCCAGTACTTC	TRBV14	TRBJ2-5	TRBD2	-
CASGKRGSYNEQFF	TGTGCCAGCGGCAAGCGGGGGAGCTACAATGAGCAGTTCTTC	TRBV5-4	TRBJ2-1	TRBD2	-
CATQRERSAGEQFF	TGTGCCACCCAACGGGAGAGAAGTGCGGGTGAGCAGTTCTTC	TRBV2	TRBJ2-1	-	-
CASSLGGQSNQPQHF	TGCGCCAGCAGCTTGGGGGGACAGTCCAATCAGCCCCAGCATTTT	TRBV5-1	TRBJ1-5	TRBD1	-
CASSAIAPGYTGELFF	TGTGCCAGCAGTGCCATAGCACCAGGGTACACCGGGGAGCTGTTTTTT	TRBV27	TRBJ2-2	-	-
CAISAQGSSYEQYF	TGTGCCATCAGTGCGCAGGGGAGCTCCTACGAGCAGTACTTC	TRBV10-3	TRBJ2-7	-	-
CASSRQGPEQFF	TGTGCCAGCAGTAGACAGGGCCCAGAGCAGTTCTTC	TRBV3-1/TRBV3-2	TRBJ2-1	TRBD1	-
CASSPSPLAGASYNEQFF	TGTGCCAGCAGCCCGTCCCCTCTAGCGGGAGCGTCCTACAATGAGCAGTTCTTC	TRBV7-9	TRBJ2-1	TRBD2	-
CSVATLSYNEQFF	TGCAGCGTTGCGACTCTGTCCTACAATGAGCAGTTCTTC	TRBV29-1	TRBJ2-1	-	-
CSVLKQGGKQYF	TGCAGCGTCCTAAAACAGGGGGGAAAGCAGTACTTC	TRBV29-1	TRBJ2-7	TRBD1	-
CASSSRQATYEQYF	TGTGCCAGCTCATCCCGACAGGCTACTTACGAGCAGTACTTC	TRBV18	TRBJ2-7	-	once
CASSLSGSIYEQYF	TGTGCCAGCAGCTTAAGTGGGAGTATCTACGAGCAGTACTTC	TRBV7-8	TRBJ2-7	-	-
CASSLAPGGSGELFF	TGCGCCAGCAGCTTGGCTCCAGGGGGCTCCGGGGAGCTGTTTTTT	TRBV5-1	TRBJ2-2	TRBD1	-
CASSSNVGSSPLHF	TGTGCCAGCAGTTCCAACGTGGGGAGTTCACCCCTCCACTTT	TRBV5-8	TRBJ1-6	-	few
CASSRPLRGGADEQFF	TGTGCCAGCAGCCGTCCCCTACGGGGGGGCGCAGATGAGCAGTTCTTC	TRBV5-4	TRBJ2-1	TRBD2	-
CAWIGAEATNEKLFF	TGTGCCTGGATAGGGGCAGAGGCAACTAATGAAAAACTGTTTTTT	TRBV30	TRBJ1-4	-	-
CASSLRLGGSGYSRPGELFF	TGTGCCAGCAGTTTGAGGCTCGGAGGTAGCGGGTATTCAAGACCCGGGGAGCTGTTTTTT	TRBV27	TRBJ2-2	TRBD2	once
CASSKTTPGGYGYTF	TGTGCCAGCAGTAAGACTACACCGGGGGGCTATGGCTACACCTTC	TRBV27	TRBJ1-2	-	-
CASRLAGSGGQETQYF	TGTGCCAGCAGACTAGCGGGATCGGGGGGCCAAGAGACCCAGTACTTC	TRBV2	TRBJ2-5	TRBD2	-
CASSQPSAGDTQYF	TGCGCCAGCAGCCAGCCTAGCGCGGGAGATACGCAGTATTTT	TRBV5-1	TRBJ2-3	-	-
CASKDFSRDRVVNEQFF	TGTGCCAGCAAAGACTTCTCCCGGGACAGGGTAGTAAATGAGCAGTTCTTC	TRBV19	TRBJ2-1	TRBD1	-
CASSSQTGTDTQYF	TGCGCCAGCAGCAGTCAAACTGGCACAGATACGCAGTATTTT	TRBV5-1	TRBJ2-3	-	-